One and the same sample provided the 15 T cell receptor beta chains below, sequenced in a study of Graves' ophthalmopathy and Graves' hyperthyroidism. Amplification of the TCR beta CDR3 regions used RNA transcripts (as template). Amplification began with first-round RT-PCR using HTBI primers, then second-round multiplex PCR was performed. TCRdb used MiXCR to reprocess the multiplex PCR reads, holding one entry per CDR3 protein. This table holds over a million distinct CDR3 sequences, about two fifths found once. The sample was peripheral blood or thyroid tissue (not recorded which). These receptors all stem from an adult man with Graves' hyperthyroidism.

The chain carries TRBV11-2 and TRBJ1-2; 9 bases align to TRBD1. The V gene's germline CDR1 is SGHAT and CDR2 FQNNGV. This CDR3 contains 16 residues. V lost 5 bases to trimming and J lost 10 bases; unmatched junction nucleotides: 17. This chain's CDR3 is CASSPRGTGPLSAYTF. DNA for the CDR3: TGTGCCAGCAGCCCCCGAGGGACAGGGCCCTTATCGGCCTACACCTTC. The complete variable domain, with remaining parts taken from reference TRBV11-2 and TRBJ1-2, reads EAGVAQSPRYKIIEKRQSVAFWCNPISGHATLYWYQQILGQGPKLLIQFQNNGVVDDSQLPKDRFSAERLKGVDSTLKIQPAKLEDSAVYLCASSPRGTGPLSAYTFGSGTRLTVV.

This chain joins TRBV10-3 and TRBJ1-2; 7 bases align to TRBD1. The CDR3 spans 14 residues. Germline values: CDR1 ENHRY, CDR2 SYGVKD. Unmatched junction bases numbered 7, after V lost 3 bases and J lost 6 bases. The CDR3 bases are TGTGCCATCAGTGATGGACAGGCCGGGGATGGCTACACCTTC. Protein sequence: CAISDGQAGDGYTF.

This clonotype has just a few counts. The chain is built from TRBV6-5 and TRBJ2-7; 8 positions agree with TRBD2. The CDR3 is 17 amino acids. J gave up 6 bases and V 6 bases, and 19 bases lay outside the gene matches. Germline CDR1 MNHEY, CDR2 SVGAGI. The CDR3 region is CASSINSQRESSSEQYF. CDR3 nucleotides: TGTGCCAGCAGCATAAACTCTCAGCGGGAGAGTTCGAGCGAGCAGTACTTC.

This chain connects TRBV29-1 to TRBJ1-1; D is ambiguous. There are 12 residues in the CDR3. Germline-derived CDR1 and CDR2 are SQVTM and ANQGSEA. V was cut by 5 bases and J by 4 bases, with 11 bases left in between. CDR3 DNA sequence: TGCAGCGTTCGGGGTTGGGGCACTGAAGCTTTCTTT. Residues: CSVRGWGTEAFF. The variable domain in full, with the rest retrieved from reference TRBV29-1 and TRBJ1-1, is SAVISQKPSRDICQRGTSLTIQCQVDSQVTMMFWYRQQPGQSLTLIATANQGSEATYESGFVIDKFPISRPNLTFSTLTVSNMSPEDSSIYLCSVRGWGTEAFFGQGTRLTVV.

In its sample, this clonotype was seen a few times. The chain uses TRBV10-3 and TRBJ2-7; 8 positions agree with TRBD1. The CDR3 loop spans 16 amino acids. V was pared by 6 bases and J by 4 bases, with 14 bases of the junction left unmatched. Germline loops: CDR1 ENHRY, CDR2 SYGVKD. This chain's CDR3 is CAIRKSTGQGSYEQYF. The CDR3 DNA is TGTGCCATCAGGAAGAGTACCGGACAGGGTTCATACGAGCAGTACTTC.

This clonotype was found once. The chain joins TRBV7-2 to TRBJ1-3; TRBD1 agrees at 10 bases. CDR1 SGHTA and CDR2 FQGNSA come from the germline V gene. After removal of 3 bases from V and 0 bases from J, the junction contained 11 bases not matched to a gene. The CDR3 has 19 amino acids. CDR3 nucleotide sequence: TGTGCCAGCAGCTTTTTTGGGACAGGGGCACTCAGCTCTGGAAACACCATATATTTT. Its translation is CASSFFGTGALSSGNTIYF.

This clonotype was detected a few times. The CDR3 DNA is TGTGCCAGCAGCCGCAGCCGGGGACTAGCGGGAGTAGTGGAGACCCAGTACTTC. Its protein is CASSRSRGLAGVVETQYF. The chain links TRBV7-6 to TRBJ2-5; 14 bases map to TRBD2. The trim removed 5 bases at V and 5 bases at J, leaving 13 bases unmatched. Germline-derived CDR1 and CDR2 are SGHVS and FNYEAQ. CDR3 length: 18 residues.

This clonotype was recorded many times. The chain links TRBV6-5 to TRBJ2-7, with TRBD1 as a possible D gene (5 bases). The germline V gene has CDR1 MNHEY and CDR2 SVGAGI. Trimming cost V 5 bases and J 1 base, with 12 bases left between them. The CDR3 contains 14 residues. The CDR3 sequence: CASSLDRISYEQYF. Written as DNA, the CDR3 is TGTGCCAGCAGTCTCGACAGAATATCCTACGAGCAGTACTTC.

This clonotype turned up a few times. The chain links TRBV4-2 to TRBJ2-7; maybe TRBD1 (5 bases). The CDR3 length is 14 residues. The germline V and J ends were trimmed by 0 bases and 3 bases, with 9 bases remaining between them. Germline CDR1 and CDR2: LGHNA and YNFKEQ. CDR3 in amino acids: CASSQDPRDYEQYF. The CDR3 region has the DNA TGTGCCAGCAGCCAAGATCCCAGGGACTACGAGCAGTACTTC.

The chain couples TRBV10-1 to TRBJ1-1; D remains ambiguous. The CDR3 spans 15 residues. V dropped 4 bases and J dropped 3 bases, with 15 bases sitting between them. Per the germline V gene, CDR1 is WNHNN and CDR2 is SYGVQD (reference sequence). The CDR3 DNA sequence: TGCGCCAGCAGTGCAACCCGGGATCAAGACACTGAAGCTTTCTTT. It translates to CASSATRDQDTEAFF.

The chain joins TRBV7-9 to TRBJ1-4; 9 nucleotides agree with TRBD1. CDR1 and CDR2 (germline): SEHNR, FQNEAQ (reference sequence). This CDR3 spans 18 amino acids. Unmatched junction bases numbered 14, after V lost 3 bases and J lost 6 bases. The CDR3 DNA sequence: TGTGCCAGCAGCTTTAGTTCGGGACAGGGTAGAGTTTATGAAAAACTGTTTTTT. Translation: CASSFSSGQGRVYEKLFF.

This clonotype was seen a few times. A much larger clone differs from this one at a single base, so this may be a read error. The CDR3 region is CASSQQEPYGYTF. The CDR3 DNA is TGCGCCAGCAGCCAACAGGAGCCCTATGGCTACACCTTC. The chain uses TRBV5-1 and TRBJ1-2, with D tentatively TRBD1 (5 bases). CDR1 is SGHRS, CDR2 YFSETQ, per germline. V lost 4 bases, J lost 4 bases, and 11 bases lay in between. This CDR3 region has 13 residues.

Notes on this clonotype: Relative to the germline gene, one junction end is altered; a read error may explain this. V gene TRBV29-1 combines with J gene TRBJ2-7; no firm D call. The CDR3 length is 13 residues. Per germline, CDR1 SQVTM and CDR2 ANQGSEA. CDR3 sequence (DNA): TGCAGCGTAGAAGACCGAAGCTCCTACGAGCAGTACTTC. Translation gives CSVEDRSSYEQYF.

This clonotype appeared many times. The chain uses TRBV7-2 and TRBJ2-6, with unresolved D. Germline CDR1 is SGHTA and CDR2 is FQGNSA. This CDR3 comprises 15 residues. With 5 bases removed from V and 2 bases from J, the gap between germline ends came to 10 bases. DNA for the CDR3: TGTGCCAGCAGCCAAGGGCAGGCTGGGGCCAACGTCCTGACTTTC. It encodes CASSQGQAGANVLTF. Combining the CDR3 with reference TRBV7-2 and TRBJ2-6 gives the whole variable domain GAGVSQSPSNKVTEKGKDVELRCDPISGHTALYWYRQSLGQGLEFLIYFQGNSAPDKSGLPSDRFSAERTGGSVSTLTIQRTQQEDSAVYLCASSQGQAGANVLTFGAGSRLTVL.

V usage is TRBV6-5 and J usage is TRBJ2-7; D is possibly TRBD1 (5 bases). Trimming pared 4 bases from V and 1 base from J, leaving 20 bases between. From germline, CDR1 is MNHEY and CDR2 SVGAGI. This CDR3 comprises 17 residues. The CDR3 DNA reads as TGTGCCAGCAGTTTAGCCCCCATGGGGCAGGCATCCTACGAGCAGTACTTC. Protein product: CASSLAPMGQASYEQYF.